Sequencing of this T cell receptor (beta chain) was carried out in a study of post-analysis software for immune sequencing data. About the research overall: The disease courses spanned relapsing-remitting, secondary progressive and progressive-relapsing forms of multiple sclerosis. Broader study findings: A significant reduction in normalized Chao1 diversity was observed in multiple sclerosis patients versus controls. Same-batch samples co-clustered strongly by F measure. Included in a set of about five TRBV segments more frequent in patients than controls were TRBV5-6, TRBV5-1 and TRBV20-1.

This CDR3 comprises 14 residues. Germline loops: CDR1 DFQATT, CDR2 SNEGSKA (reference sequence). The trim removed 4 bases at V and 5 bases at J, leaving 7 bases unmatched. Unique-molecular-identifier-tagged TCR beta cDNA libraries were used. Yield was some 540,000 cDNA molecules from around 1 to 9.1 million T cells. TCRdb independently ran MiXCR on the PCR reads; one entry per CDR3 protein. The sample includes 550,000 to 700,000 distinct CDR3 sequences, roughly 45% of them seen just once. This clonotype was observed a handful of times. The antigen is not known. Material: blood. V gene TRBV20-1 combines with J gene TRBJ2-7, with 11 nucleotides matching TRBD2. The receptor's source is a girl under 18 with multiple sclerosis. The CDR3 loop reads CSATTTSGSDEQYF. The CDR3 DNA is TGCAGTGCTACCACAACTAGCGGGAGCGACGAGCAGTACTTC.